This entry lists 22 T cell receptor beta chains sequenced from one sample in a study of T cell responses to AZD1222 COVID-19 vaccine. TCRdb's table, derived via immunoSEQ multiplex PCR, lists solely in-frame clones and lacks some. There are approximately 88,000 clones in the sample; roughly 94% occur only once, and about 5.2% lies in the top ten. Here the sequenced sample was peripheral blood, taken on day 0 of AZD1222 vaccination. The source of these receptors is an adult in good health.

The V call is TRBV28, the J call TRBJ2-7; D gene ambiguous. The CDR3 is 14 amino acids. V dropped 2 bases and J dropped 3 bases, with 11 bases sitting between them. Looked up from germline, CDR1 is MDHEN and CDR2 is SYDVKM. The CDR3 coding sequence is TGTGCCAGCAGTTTAGGGCAGAAGATCTACGAGCAGTACTTC. It translates to CASSLGQKIYEQYF.

The chain uses TRBV7-9 and TRBJ2-1; no firm D call. Trimming cost V 5 bases and J 6 bases, with 11 bases left between them. The germline V gene encodes CDR1 SEHNR and CDR2 FQNEAQ (reference sequence). The CDR3 consists of 13 residues. The CDR3: CASSPPGPNEQFF. CDR3 nucleotide sequence: TGTGCCAGCAGCCCCCCCGGCCCCAATGAGCAGTTCTTC.

The CDR3: CASSSLLAGSGLPYEQYF. CDR3 sequence (DNA): TGTGCCAGCAGTTCACTGCTAGCGGGAAGTGGGCTACCTTACGAGCAGTACTTC. The J gene is TRBJ2-7, the V gene TRBV27, with 9 bases that match TRBD2. The CDR3 is made up of 18 amino acids. V lost 4 bases, J lost 4 bases, and 17 bases stayed unmatched. Germline CDR1 reads MNHEY; CDR2 reads SMNVEV (reference sequence).

This clone was recorded only once. The V gene is TRBV7-3, the J gene TRBJ2-3; D unclear. CDR3 length: 14 residues. V was cut by 0 bases and J by 1 base, with 5 bases left in between. CDR1 SGHTA and CDR2 FQGTGA come from the germline V gene. This CDR3 reads CASSLTRGTDTQYF. CDR3 DNA sequence: TGTGCCAGCAGCTTAACTAGGGGCACAGATACGCAGTATTTT. Full variable domain (remainder filled in from reference TRBV7-3 and TRBJ2-3): GAGVSQTPSNKVTEKGKYVELRCDPISGHTALYWYRQSLGQGPEFLIYFQGTGAADDSGLPNDRFFAVRPEGSVSTLKIQRTERGDSAVYLCASSLTRGTDTQYFGPGTRLTVL.

The chain uses TRBV9 and TRBJ2-1; D may correspond to TRBD1 or TRBD2 (5 bases each). The CDR3 consists of 12 residues. CDR1 and CDR2 from the germline V gene are SGDLS and YYNGEE. Trimming took 2 bases from V and 12 from J, leaving 12 bases between them. The CDR3 spells CASSVGTGWQFF. CDR3 in DNA: TGTGCCAGCAGCGTCGGGACGGGGTGGCAGTTCTTC.

The rearrangement links TRBV30 to TRBJ2-1, with 12 bases fitting TRBD2. Germline CDR1 reads GTSNPN; CDR2 reads SVGIG (reference sequence). There are 14 residues in the CDR3. Trimming at V came to 7 bases and at J to 4 bases, leaving 5 bases not matched to a gene. CDR3: CASAGLAGYNEQFF. The CDR3 bases are TGTGCCTCCGCCGGACTAGCGGGGTACAATGAGCAGTTCTTC.

The CDR3 protein is CASSLQGETDTQYF. In DNA form, the CDR3 reads TGCGCCAGCAGCTTACAGGGGGAGACAGATACGCAGTATTTT. V gene TRBV5-1 combines with J gene TRBJ2-3; TRBD1 agrees at 8 bases. CDR1 is SGHRS, CDR2 YFSETQ, per germline. J lost 3 bases, V lost 2 bases, and 2 bases had no gene match. The CDR3 totals 14 residues.

This rearrangement joins TRBV18 to TRBJ2-5; tentative D call: TRBD2 (5 bases). The V and J ends lost 1 base and 6 bases respectively, with 18 bases between them. The germline V gene has CDR1 KGHSH and CDR2 LQKENI. This CDR3 comprises 16 residues. CDR3 region: CASSPHSPPPGKTQYF. CDR3 in DNA: TGTGCCAGCTCACCACATAGCCCGCCGCCGGGAAAGACCCAGTACTTC. The full variable domain, completed using reference TRBV18 and TRBJ2-5, is NAGVMQNPRHLVRRRGQEARLRCSPMKGHSHVYWYRQLPEEGLKFMVYLQKENIIDESGMPKERFSAEFPKEGPSILRIQQVVRGDSAAYFCASSPHSPPPGKTQYFGPGTRLLVL.

CDR3 DNA sequence: TGTGCCATCACCCGGGGGCGCTCCCAGAACACTGAAGCTTTCTTT. Amino acids: CAITRGRSQNTEAFF. The rearrangement uses TRBV10-3 and TRBJ1-1; D is possibly TRBD1 (6 bases). CDR3 length: 15 residues. Germline CDR1 and CDR2: ENHRY and SYGVKD. V lost 7 bases, J lost 1 base, and 16 bases lay in between.

This clone was seen only once. The rearrangement links TRBV2 to TRBJ2-7; 7 bases map to TRBD2. CDR3 length equals 12 residues. CDR1 SNHLY and CDR2 FYNNEI come from the germline V gene. Trimming removed 10 bases from V and 7 bases from J; junction bases left unmatched: 10. Written as DNA, the CDR3 is TGTGCCACCGCCGGGGAGGGGTGGGAGCAGTACTTC. Translation: CATAGEGWEQYF.

This clone appeared once. The chain links TRBV10-3 to TRBJ2-3; 10 bases match TRBD2. Germline CDR1 is ENHRY and CDR2 is SYGVKD. The CDR3 runs 15 residues. Germline trimming cut 6 bases from V and 5 bases from J; bases unmatched to any gene: 8. CDR3 sequence: CAIRGAGGYGDTQYF. In nucleotides, the CDR3 is TGTGCCATCAGGGGAGCGGGAGGGTACGGAGATACGCAGTATTTT.

This chain uses TRBV7-3 with TRBJ2-7; 11 nucleotides line up with TRBD2. V was clipped by 2 bases and J by 4 bases; unmatched bases: 4. Germline CDR1 is SGHTA and CDR2 is FQGTGA. The CDR3 consists of 15 residues. The CDR3 loop reads CASSLAGTSGYEQYF. The CDR3 DNA is TGTGCCAGCAGCTTAGCCGGGACTAGCGGATACGAGCAGTACTTC. Full variable domain (missing parts from reference TRBV7-3 and TRBJ2-7): GAGVSQTPSNKVTEKGKYVELRCDPISGHTALYWYRQSLGQGPEFLIYFQGTGAADDSGLPNDRFFAVRPEGSVSTLKIQRTERGDSAVYLCASSLAGTSGYEQYFGPGTRLTVT.

V and J are TRBV19 and TRBJ2-1; 7 nucleotides line up with TRBD2. Germline CDR1 reads LNHDA; CDR2 reads SQIVND (reference sequence). V lost 8 bases, J lost 2 bases, and 12 bases stayed unmatched. The CDR3 has 16 residues. The chain's CDR3 is CASGLSSGSPYNEQFF. Written as DNA, the CDR3 is TGTGCCAGTGGACTATCTAGCGGATCTCCCTACAATGAGCAGTTCTTC. Together with reference TRBV19 and TRBJ2-1, the CDR3 gives the full variable domain: DGGITQSPKYLFRKEGQNVTLSCEQNLNHDAMYWYRQDPGQGLRLIYYSQIVNDFQKGDIAEGYSVSREKKESFPLTVTSAQKNPTAFYLCASGLSSGSPYNEQFFGPGTRLTVL.

This clone was seen a single time. The chain joins TRBV5-1 to TRBJ2-1; D is undetermined. Trimming cost V 4 bases and J 6 bases, with 20 bases left between them. The CDR3 totals 16 residues. Germline V gene sequence: CDR1 SGHRS, CDR2 YFSETQ. CDR3 DNA sequence: TGCGCCAGCAGCCGGCATGGAGTTGGCCCGGGCAATGAGCAGTTCTTC. Translating gives CASSRHGVGPGNEQFF.

Comments on this clone: At one boundary the junction diverges from the germline segment, which might be a read error. V gene TRBV6-5 combines with J gene TRBJ2-7, with D maybe TRBD2 (6 bases). CDR3 length equals 11 residues. Germline V gene data show CDR1 as MNHEY and CDR2 as SVGAGI. The CDR3 DNA follows: TGTGCCAGCACCCCCCGGGAGCCCGCCGACTTC. Protein sequence: CASTPREPADF.

This chain uses TRBV19 with TRBJ2-7; 7 bases agree with TRBD1. The CDR3 totals 16 residues. CDR1 LNHDA and CDR2 SQIVND come from the germline V gene (reference sequence). The ends lost 2 bases at V and 4 bases at J; junction bases unmatched: 11. The CDR3 loop is CASSIPRTGWTYEQYF. For the CDR3, the DNA is TGTGCCAGTAGTATACCCAGGACAGGTTGGACGTACGAGCAGTACTTC.

The rearrangement uses TRBV28 and TRBJ2-1, with 11 bases aligning to TRBD2. The CDR3 totals 18 residues. The ends lost 5 bases at V and 5 bases at J; junction bases unmatched: 14. The V gene's germline CDR1 is MDHEN and CDR2 SYDVKM. The CDR3, as DNA: TGTGCCAGCAGTCCCCGTACCGGGACTAGCGGCAGTAACAATGAGCAGTTCTTC. Translated, it gives CASSPRTGTSGSNNEQFF.

The chain combines TRBV10-3 with TRBJ2-3; 8 nucleotides match TRBD1. The J segment lost 4 bases and the V segment lost 11 bases, leaving 11 bases of the junction unmatched. Germline CDR1 ENHRY, CDR2 SYGVKD. CDR3 length: 14 residues. CDR3 protein: CASQGARSSDTQYF. CDR3 coding DNA: TGTGCCTCCCAGGGGGCGCGTTCTTCAGATACGCAGTATTTT.

In this sample, this clone turned up once. V usage is TRBV18 and J usage is TRBJ1-2; perhaps TRBD1 as D (6 bases). This CDR3 has 15 residues. Germline values: CDR1 KGHSH, CDR2 LQKENI. V was pared by 4 bases and J by 7 bases, with 19 bases between. The CDR3 coding sequence is TGTGCCAGCTCACAGGGACTGACAGGTTCCGGTGGCTACACCTTC. It is translated as CASSQGLTGSGGYTF.

This chain uses TRBV5-8 with TRBJ2-2; no reliable D call. Germline loops: CDR1 SGHTS, CDR2 YDEGEE. The CDR3 contains 15 residues. V was cut by 0 bases and J by 1 base, with 7 bases left in between. CDR3 sequence reads: CASSLGLVNTGELFF. CDR3 nucleotides: TGTGCCAGCAGCTTGGGCCTAGTGAACACCGGGGAGCTGTTTTTT.

The V gene is TRBV11-2, the J gene TRBJ2-1, with 9 nucleotides matching TRBD2. The CDR3 is made up of 17 amino acids. Germline lookup yields CDR1 SGHAT and CDR2 FQNNGV. V lost 1 base to trimming and J lost 1 base; unmatched junction nucleotides: 5. The CDR3 sequence is CASSLVSSGGSYNEQFF. In nucleotides, the CDR3 is TGTGCCAGCAGCTTAGTGAGTAGCGGGGGATCCTACAATGAGCAGTTCTTC.

The chain combines TRBV10-2 with TRBJ1-4, with 8 bases fitting TRBD1. V shed 3 bases and J 8 bases; nucleotides not matched to a gene: 17. Germline V CDR1 and CDR2: WSHSY, SAAADI. The CDR3 is 18 residues long. The CDR3 DNA reads as TGCGCCAGCAGTGATTTTACAGGGGGGAAGGAATTTGGGGAAAAACTGTTTTTT. Translating gives CASSDFTGGKEFGEKLFF.